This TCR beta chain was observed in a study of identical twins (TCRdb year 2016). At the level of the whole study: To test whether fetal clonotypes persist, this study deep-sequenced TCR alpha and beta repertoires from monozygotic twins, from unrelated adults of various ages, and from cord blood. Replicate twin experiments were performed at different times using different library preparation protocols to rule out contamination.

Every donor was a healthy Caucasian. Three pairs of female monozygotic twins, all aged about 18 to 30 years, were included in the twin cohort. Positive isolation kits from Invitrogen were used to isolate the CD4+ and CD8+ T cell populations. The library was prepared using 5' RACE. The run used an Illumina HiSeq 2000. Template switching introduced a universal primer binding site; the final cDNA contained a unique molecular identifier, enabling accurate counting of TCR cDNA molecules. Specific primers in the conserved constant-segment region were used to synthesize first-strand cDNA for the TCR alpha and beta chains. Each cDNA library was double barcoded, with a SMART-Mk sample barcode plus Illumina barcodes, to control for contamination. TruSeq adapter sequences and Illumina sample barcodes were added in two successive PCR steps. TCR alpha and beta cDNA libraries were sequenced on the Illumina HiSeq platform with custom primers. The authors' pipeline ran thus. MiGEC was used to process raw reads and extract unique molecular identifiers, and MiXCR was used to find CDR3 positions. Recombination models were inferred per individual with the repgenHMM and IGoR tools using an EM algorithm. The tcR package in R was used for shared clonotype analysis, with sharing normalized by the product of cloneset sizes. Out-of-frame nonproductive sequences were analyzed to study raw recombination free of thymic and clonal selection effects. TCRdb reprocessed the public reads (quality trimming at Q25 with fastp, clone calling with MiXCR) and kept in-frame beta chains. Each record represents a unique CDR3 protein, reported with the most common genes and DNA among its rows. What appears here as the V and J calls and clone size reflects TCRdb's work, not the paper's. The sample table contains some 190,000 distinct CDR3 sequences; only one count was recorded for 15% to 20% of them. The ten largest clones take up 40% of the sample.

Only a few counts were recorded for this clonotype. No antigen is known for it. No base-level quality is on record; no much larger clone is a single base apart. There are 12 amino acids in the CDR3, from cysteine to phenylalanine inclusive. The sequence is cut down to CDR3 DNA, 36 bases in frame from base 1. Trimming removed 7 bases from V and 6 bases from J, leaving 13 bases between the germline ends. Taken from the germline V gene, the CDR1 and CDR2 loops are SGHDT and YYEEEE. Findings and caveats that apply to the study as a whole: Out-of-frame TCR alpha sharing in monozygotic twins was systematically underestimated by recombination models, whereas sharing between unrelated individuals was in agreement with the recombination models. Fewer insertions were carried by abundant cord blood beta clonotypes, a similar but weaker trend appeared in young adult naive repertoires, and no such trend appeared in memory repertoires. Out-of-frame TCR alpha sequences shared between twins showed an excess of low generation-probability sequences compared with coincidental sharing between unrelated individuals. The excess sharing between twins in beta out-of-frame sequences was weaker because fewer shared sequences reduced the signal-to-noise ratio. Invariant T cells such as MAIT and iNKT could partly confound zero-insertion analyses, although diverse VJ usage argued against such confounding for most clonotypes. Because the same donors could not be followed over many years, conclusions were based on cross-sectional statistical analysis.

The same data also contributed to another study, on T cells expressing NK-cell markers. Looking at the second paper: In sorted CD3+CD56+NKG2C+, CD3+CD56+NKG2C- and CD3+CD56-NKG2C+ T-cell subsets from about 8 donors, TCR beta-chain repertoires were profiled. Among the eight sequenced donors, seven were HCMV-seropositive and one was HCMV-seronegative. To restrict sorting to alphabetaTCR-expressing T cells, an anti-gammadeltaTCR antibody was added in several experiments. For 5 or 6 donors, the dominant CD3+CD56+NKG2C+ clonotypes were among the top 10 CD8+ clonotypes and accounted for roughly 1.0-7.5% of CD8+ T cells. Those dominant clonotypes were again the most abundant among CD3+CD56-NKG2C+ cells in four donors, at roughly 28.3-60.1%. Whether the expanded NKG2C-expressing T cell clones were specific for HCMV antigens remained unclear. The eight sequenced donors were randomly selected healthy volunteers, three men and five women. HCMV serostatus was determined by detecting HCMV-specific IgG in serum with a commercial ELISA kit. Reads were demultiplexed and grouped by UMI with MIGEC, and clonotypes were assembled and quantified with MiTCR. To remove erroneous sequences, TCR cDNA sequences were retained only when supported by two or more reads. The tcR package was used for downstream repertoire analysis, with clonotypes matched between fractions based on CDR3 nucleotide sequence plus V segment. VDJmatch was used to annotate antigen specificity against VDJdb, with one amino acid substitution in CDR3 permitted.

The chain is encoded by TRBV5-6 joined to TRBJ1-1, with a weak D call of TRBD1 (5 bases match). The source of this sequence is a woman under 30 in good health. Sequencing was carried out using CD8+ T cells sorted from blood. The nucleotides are TGTGCCAGCCGACACGGGGGGTCTGAAGCTTTCTTT. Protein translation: CASRHGGSEAFF.